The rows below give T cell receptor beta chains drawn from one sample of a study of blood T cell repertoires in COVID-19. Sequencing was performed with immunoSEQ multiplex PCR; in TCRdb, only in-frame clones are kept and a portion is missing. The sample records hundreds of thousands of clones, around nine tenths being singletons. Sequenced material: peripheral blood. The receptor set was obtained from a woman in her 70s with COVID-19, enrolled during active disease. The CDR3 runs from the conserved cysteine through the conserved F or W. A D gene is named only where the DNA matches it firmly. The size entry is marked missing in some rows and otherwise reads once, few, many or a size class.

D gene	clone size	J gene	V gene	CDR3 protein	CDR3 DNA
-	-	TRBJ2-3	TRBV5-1	CASSLGDFTDTQYF	TGCGCCAGCAGCTTGGGGGACTTCACAGATACGCAGTATTTT
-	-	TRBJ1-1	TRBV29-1	CSGQGPTEAFF	TGCAGCGGCCAGGGTCCGACTGAAGCTTTCTTT
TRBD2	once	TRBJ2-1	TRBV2	CASSEVGPAGGMFF	TGTGCCAGCAGTGAAGTGGGGCCAGCGGGGGGTATGTTCTTC
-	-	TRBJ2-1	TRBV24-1	CATSDQQAISYNEQFF	TGTGCCACCAGTGACCAACAGGCGATTTCCTACAATGAGCAGTTCTTC
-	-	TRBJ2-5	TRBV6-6	CASSYGDGGTQYF	TGTGCCAGCAGTTACGGGGACGGGGGTACCCAGTACTTC
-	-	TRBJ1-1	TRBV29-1	CSVERQGINTEAFF	TGCAGCGTTGAAAGGCAGGGGATCAACACTGAAGCTTTCTTT
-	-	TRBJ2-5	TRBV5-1	CASRISSEQETQYF	TGCGCCAGCAGGATATCTAGCGAACAAGAGACCCAGTACTTC
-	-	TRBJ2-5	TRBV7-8	CASSSATYREETQYF	TGTGCCAGCAGCTCCGCAACGTACAGGGAAGAGACCCAGTACTTC
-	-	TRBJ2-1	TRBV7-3	CASSLNTAEQFF	TGTGCCAGCAGCTTAAATACAGCTGAGCAGTTCTTC
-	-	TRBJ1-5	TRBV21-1	CASSNGTGGRGSNQPQHF	TGTGCCAGCAGCAACGGGACAGGGGGCAGGGGGAGCAATCAGCCCCAGCATTTT
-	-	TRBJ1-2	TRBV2	CASTSQGSNYGYTF	TGTGCCAGCACCTCCCAGGGATCTAACTATGGCTACACCTTC
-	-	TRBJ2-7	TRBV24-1	CATSGGDTNSYEQYF	TGTGCCACCAGTGGAGGGGACACAAATTCCTACGAGCAGTACTTC
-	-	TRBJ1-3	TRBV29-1	CSVATSSGNTIYF	TGCAGCGTTGCGACAAGCTCTGGAAACACCATATATTTT
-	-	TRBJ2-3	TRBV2	CASSVPGTDTQYF	TGTGCCAGCAGCGTTCCGGGGACAGATACGCAGTATTTT
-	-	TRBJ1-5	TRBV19	CASSIGGERLQRYSNQPQHF	TGTGCCAGTAGTATAGGCGGGGAACGTTTGCAGCGATATAGCAATCAGCCCCAGCATTTT
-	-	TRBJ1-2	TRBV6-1	CASSESRGATSGYTF	TGTGCCAGCAGTGAATCGCGGGGGGCGACGAGTGGCTACACCTTC
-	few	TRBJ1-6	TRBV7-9	CASSSRDLTNSPLHF	TGTGCCAGCAGCTCCAGGGATCTCACCAATTCACCCCTCCACTTT
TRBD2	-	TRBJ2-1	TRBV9	CASGRTSGDVYNEQFF	TGTGCCAGCGGTAGGACTAGCGGCGATGTCTACAATGAGCAGTTCTTC
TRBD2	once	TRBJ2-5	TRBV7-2	CASSRRLAGGRQTQYF	TGTGCCAGCAGCCGCAGACTAGCGGGGGGGCGACAGACCCAGTACTTC
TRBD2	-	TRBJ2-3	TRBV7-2	CASLTWSGGLDTQYF	TGTGCCAGCCTCACGTGGAGCGGGGGGTTGGATACGCAGTATTTT
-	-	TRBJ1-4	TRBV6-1	CASSEYPQGLGEKLFF	TGTGCCAGCAGTGAGTACCCGCAGGGATTAGGCGAAAAACTGTTTTTT
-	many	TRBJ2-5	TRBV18	CASSPRGQETQYF	TGTGCCAGCTCACCCAGGGGACAAGAGACCCAGTACTTC
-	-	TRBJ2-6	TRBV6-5	CASSYTTGTGANVLTF	TGTGCCAGCAGTTACACTACAGGGACTGGGGCCAACGTCCTGACTTTC
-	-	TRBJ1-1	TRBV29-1	CSDDSLNTEAFF	TGCAGCGACGACAGCCTAAACACTGAAGCTTTCTTT
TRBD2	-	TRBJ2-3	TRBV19	CASSPRLAKEDTQYF	TGTGCCAGTAGTCCCAGACTAGCCAAGGAAGATACGCAGTATTTT
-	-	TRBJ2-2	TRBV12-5	CASGLIGVLNTGELFF	TGTGCTAGTGGTTTGATAGGGGTTCTGAACACCGGGGAGCTGTTTTTT
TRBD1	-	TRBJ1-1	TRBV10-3	CAISAPGQGGTEAFF	TGTGCCATCAGTGCCCCGGGACAGGGTGGAACTGAAGCTTTCTTT
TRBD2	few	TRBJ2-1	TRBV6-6	CASRPGTTPYNEQFF	TGTGCCAGCAGACCCGGGACTACCCCCTACAATGAGCAGTTCTTC
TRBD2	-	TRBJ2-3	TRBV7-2	CASSKSGGAFTDTQYF	TGTGCCAGCAGCAAAAGCGGGGGGGCGTTCACAGATACGCAGTATTTT
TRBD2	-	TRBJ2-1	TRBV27	CASSLGGGAREQFF	TGTGCCAGCAGTTTAGGCGGGGGGGCACGGGAGCAGTTCTTC
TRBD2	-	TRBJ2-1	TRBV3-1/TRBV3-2	CASSQELAGSNEQFF	TGTGCCAGCAGCCAAGAACTAGCGGGGAGCAATGAGCAGTTCTTC
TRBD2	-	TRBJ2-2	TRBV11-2	CASRRLAGGPSGGELFF	TGTGCCAGCAGAAGACTAGCGGGGGGCCCCTCGGGTGGGGAGCTGTTTTTT
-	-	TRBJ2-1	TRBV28	CASSFGEFNEQFF	TGTGCCAGCAGTTTTGGAGAATTCAATGAGCAGTTCTTC
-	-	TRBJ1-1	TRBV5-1	CASSQGRQVAGEAFF	TGCGCCAGCAGCCAAGGACGACAGGTCGCCGGTGAAGCTTTCTTT
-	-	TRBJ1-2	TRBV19	CASTVRDMDYTF	TGTGCCAGTACTGTCAGGGACATGGACTACACCTTC
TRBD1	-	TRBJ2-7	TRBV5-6	CASSRRQGLFYEQYF	TGTGCCAGCAGCCGGAGACAGGGGCTATTCTACGAGCAGTACTTC
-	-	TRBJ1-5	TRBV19	CASNFGGNQPQHF	TGTGCCAGTAATTTTGGCGGAAATCAGCCCCAGCATTTT
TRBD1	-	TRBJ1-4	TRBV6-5	CASSFGQGTEKLFF	TGTGCCAGCAGTTTCGGACAGGGGACCGAAAAACTGTTTTTT
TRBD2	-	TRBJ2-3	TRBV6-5	CASSGLATDTQYF	TGTGCCAGCAGCGGACTAGCCACAGATACGCAGTATTTT
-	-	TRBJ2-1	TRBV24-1	CATSDRIDETAKQFF	TGTGCCACCAGTGATCGAATTGATGAGACTGCGAAACAGTTCTTC
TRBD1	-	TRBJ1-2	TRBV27	CASSLGQTYGYTF	TGTGCCAGCAGTTTGGGACAGACCTATGGCTACACCTTC
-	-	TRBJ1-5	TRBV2	CASRRETGINQPQHF	TGTGCCAGCAGGAGAGAGACAGGAATCAATCAGCCCCAGCATTTT
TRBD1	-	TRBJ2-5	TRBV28	CASSLQGLGAQETQYF	TGTGCCAGCAGCCTACAGGGGTTGGGGGCCCAAGAGACCCAGTACTTC